This is a list of T cell receptor beta chains from one sample in a study of cytomegalovirus exposure and HLA in healthy donors. The table came from immunoSEQ multiplex PCR; TCRdb's copy has only in-frame clones and leaves some out. The sample lists about 98,000 clones, 60% to 75% occurring once. Material for sequencing was PBMCs. The receptors were sampled from a female donor in good health and CMV-seronegative. Each CDR3 is given with its conserved first and last residue. The order of the fields is J gene, CDR3 length, D gene, clone size, V gene, CDR3 DNA, CDR3 protein. A D gene is named only where the DNA matches it firmly. Expanded clones are given a class, and other clones once, few, many or no size at all.

j_gene: TRBJ2-1
len: 14
d_gene: TRBD1
abundance: .
v_gene: TRBV5-4
CDR3nt: TGTGCCAGCAGCTCAGGGGACAGGGCCAATGAGCAGTTCTTC
CDR3aa: CASSSGDRANEQFF

j_gene: TRBJ2-6
len: 14
d_gene: .
abundance: .
v_gene: TRBV6-4
CDR3nt: TGTGCCAGCAGTGTGCGCTCTGGGGCCAACGTCCTGACTTTC
CDR3aa: CASSVRSGANVLTF

j_gene: TRBJ2-1
len: 19
d_gene: .
abundance: .
v_gene: TRBV5-1
CDR3nt: TGCGCCAGCAGCTTTCCAATAATCCGAGCGGGCCCCCTTGTCAATGAGCAGTTCTTC
CDR3aa: CASSFPIIRAGPLVNEQFF

j_gene: TRBJ1-4
len: 17
d_gene: .
abundance: .
v_gene: TRBV21-1
CDR3nt: TGTGCCAGCAGCAACCACTCGTTGTGGGGCGGGGGTGAAAAACTGTTTTTT
CDR3aa: CASSNHSLWGGGEKLFF

j_gene: TRBJ2-2
len: 15
d_gene: TRBD1
abundance: .
v_gene: TRBV5-1
CDR3nt: TGCGCCAGCAGCTTGAGGGGGCCCAACACCGGGGAGCTGTTTTTT
CDR3aa: CASSLRGPNTGELFF

j_gene: TRBJ2-3
len: 16
d_gene: .
abundance: .
v_gene: TRBV7-9
CDR3nt: TGTGCCAGCAGCTTAGTGGTTTCGCGGGACACAGATACGCAGTATTTT
CDR3aa: CASSLVVSRDTDTQYF

j_gene: TRBJ2-1
len: 13
d_gene: .
abundance: .
v_gene: TRBV29-1
CDR3nt: TGCAGCGTTGAAGATCTCGGTGGTACTGAGCAGTTCTTC
CDR3aa: CSVEDLGGTEQFF

j_gene: TRBJ2-4
len: 14
d_gene: TRBD1
abundance: .
v_gene: TRBV5-1
CDR3nt: TGCGCCAGCAGTTTCCGGGACAGAGAAAACATTCAGTGCTTC
CDR3aa: CASSFRDRENIQCF

j_gene: TRBJ1-1
len: 15
d_gene: .
abundance: .
v_gene: TRBV7-9
CDR3nt: TGTGCCAGCAGCCGATTAACAGGGCCGAACACTGAAGCTTTCTTT
CDR3aa: CASSRLTGPNTEAFF

j_gene: TRBJ2-1
len: 15
d_gene: TRBD2
abundance: .
v_gene: TRBV2
CDR3nt: TGTGCCAGCACCCTTACTAGCGGGTATTACAATGAGCAGTTCTTC
CDR3aa: CASTLTSGYYNEQFF

j_gene: TRBJ1-1
len: 12
d_gene: .
abundance: .
v_gene: TRBV28
CDR3nt: TGTGCCAGCAGTTCCCAGGGTGCTGAAGCTTTCTTT
CDR3aa: CASSSQGAEAFF

j_gene: TRBJ1-5
len: 16
d_gene: TRBD1
abundance: few
v_gene: TRBV28
CDR3nt: TGTGCCAGCAGTTTATTCGGAGGGGGCGCGGTTCAGCCCCAGCATTTT
CDR3aa: CASSLFGGGAVQPQHF

j_gene: TRBJ2-5
len: 13
d_gene: TRBD2
abundance: .
v_gene: TRBV5-4
CDR3nt: TGTGCCAGCAGCTTTGGGACTAGCTCGACCCAGTACTTC
CDR3aa: CASSFGTSSTQYF

j_gene: TRBJ1-1
len: 15
d_gene: .
abundance: .
v_gene: TRBV6-6
CDR3nt: TGTGCCAGCAGTTACGAGGGCAGGGGAACGGCTGAAGCTTTCTTT
CDR3aa: CASSYEGRGTAEAFF

j_gene: TRBJ2-3
len: 13
d_gene: TRBD2
abundance: .
v_gene: TRBV9
CDR3nt: TGTGCCAGCAGCTCTAGCGGGGGTAATACGCAGTATTTT
CDR3aa: CASSSSGGNTQYF

j_gene: TRBJ2-2
len: 16
d_gene: TRBD2
abundance: few
v_gene: TRBV13
CDR3nt: TGTGCCAGCAGCACCCAGCGGGAGGGCGTCACCGGGGAGCTGTTTTTT
CDR3aa: CASSTQREGVTGELFF

j_gene: TRBJ2-2
len: 13
d_gene: .
abundance: .
v_gene: TRBV29-1
CDR3nt: TGCAGCGTTGAAAAAACAGCCACCGGGGAGCTGTTTTTT
CDR3aa: CSVEKTATGELFF

j_gene: TRBJ2-2
len: 16
d_gene: .
abundance: few
v_gene: TRBV4-3
CDR3nt: TGCGCCAGCAGCCTCGCAAGACAGGTCCGCACCGGGGAGCTGTTTTTT
CDR3aa: CASSLARQVRTGELFF

j_gene: TRBJ2-1
len: 14
d_gene: TRBD2
abundance: .
v_gene: TRBV6-5
CDR3nt: TGTGCCAGCAGTTATCGACTAGCGGGAGTGGGGCAGTTCTTC
CDR3aa: CASSYRLAGVGQFF

j_gene: TRBJ1-1
len: 14
d_gene: .
abundance: once
v_gene: TRBV5-1
CDR3nt: TGCGCCAGCAGCTTGGGGAGGGTGAACACTGAAGCTTTCTTT
CDR3aa: CASSLGRVNTEAFF

j_gene: TRBJ1-4
len: 11
d_gene: .
abundance: few
v_gene: TRBV28
CDR3nt: TGTGCCAGCAGTTTGAGTGAAAAACTGTTTTTT
CDR3aa: CASSLSEKLFF

j_gene: TRBJ1-6
len: 14
d_gene: .
abundance: .
v_gene: TRBV7-8
CDR3nt: TGTGCCAGCAGCCCGACGGGGGGTAATTCACCCCTCCACTTT
CDR3aa: CASSPTGGNSPLHF

j_gene: TRBJ2-3
len: 14
d_gene: .
abundance: .
v_gene: TRBV7-6
CDR3nt: TGTGCCAGCAGCTTGGGTCAGGGTGCAGATACGCAGTATTTT
CDR3aa: CASSLGQGADTQYF

j_gene: TRBJ2-1
len: 16
d_gene: TRBD2
abundance: .
v_gene: TRBV27
CDR3nt: TGTGCCAGCAGTATACAAGCGGGAGCCTCCTACAATGAGCAGTTCTTC
CDR3aa: CASSIQAGASYNEQFF

j_gene: TRBJ2-3
len: 15
d_gene: TRBD1
abundance: .
v_gene: TRBV18
CDR3nt: TGTGCCAGCTCACCACCGAGAGGACAGGCAGATACGCAGTATTTT
CDR3aa: CASSPPRGQADTQYF

j_gene: TRBJ2-5
len: 16
d_gene: TRBD2
abundance: .
v_gene: TRBV7-2
CDR3nt: TGTGCCAGCAGCCGATGGACTAGCGGTTTACAAGAGACCCAGTACTTC
CDR3aa: CASSRWTSGLQETQYF

j_gene: TRBJ1-2
len: 16
d_gene: TRBD1
abundance: .
v_gene: TRBV5-4
CDR3nt: TGTGCCAGCAGCCTGGGACGGGACAGGATCCTCTATGGCTACACCTTC
CDR3aa: CASSLGRDRILYGYTF

j_gene: TRBJ1-3
len: 14
d_gene: .
abundance: once
v_gene: TRBV7-8
CDR3nt: TGTGCCAGCAGCTTAGGAGTCGGTGGAAACACCATATATTTT
CDR3aa: CASSLGVGGNTIYF

j_gene: TRBJ1-4
len: 17
d_gene: TRBD1
abundance: .
v_gene: TRBV11-2
CDR3nt: TGTGCCAGCAGCGCTTCGACAGGGGGCGCGACTAATGAAAAACTGTTTTTT
CDR3aa: CASSASTGGATNEKLFF

j_gene: TRBJ2-7
len: 15
d_gene: TRBD1
abundance: .
v_gene: TRBV7-9
CDR3nt: TGTGCCAGCAGCGCGCCGGGACAGGGGGGTTACGAGCAGTACTTC
CDR3aa: CASSAPGQGGYEQYF

j_gene: TRBJ2-4
len: 12
d_gene: TRBD1
abundance: .
v_gene: TRBV6-1
CDR3nt: TGTGCCAGCAGTGGTATGGACAGGGGTATGTACTTC
CDR3aa: CASSGMDRGMYF

j_gene: TRBJ1-5
len: 13
d_gene: .
abundance: .
v_gene: TRBV7-8
CDR3nt: TGTGCCAGCAGCCCTCCAGGGGCCGGGCCCCAGCATTTT
CDR3aa: CASSPPGAGPQHF

j_gene: TRBJ2-5
len: 15
d_gene: .
abundance: .
v_gene: TRBV7-8
CDR3nt: TGTGCCAGCAGCCCCTTCGGGGGGCTGGAAGAGACCCAGTACTTC
CDR3aa: CASSPFGGLEETQYF

j_gene: TRBJ1-1
len: 14
d_gene: .
abundance: medium-sized
v_gene: TRBV4-1
CDR3nt: TGCGCCAGCAGCGGCCCCACAATGAACACTGAAGCTTTCTTT
CDR3aa: CASSGPTMNTEAFF

j_gene: TRBJ2-1
len: 15
d_gene: .
abundance: .
v_gene: TRBV27
CDR3nt: TGTGCCAGCAGTTTATCACTGAACCCCTACAATGAGCAGTTCTTC
CDR3aa: CASSLSLNPYNEQFF

j_gene: TRBJ1-4
len: 14
d_gene: .
abundance: few
v_gene: TRBV2
CDR3nt: TGTGCCAGCAGAAGCGGGTCCGGGAGGGAAAAACTGTTTTTT
CDR3aa: CASRSGSGREKLFF

j_gene: TRBJ2-2
len: 14
d_gene: .
abundance: few
v_gene: TRBV25-1
CDR3nt: TGTGCCAGCCGTCCGGGACAAGACACCGGGGAGCTGTTTTTT
CDR3aa: CASRPGQDTGELFF

j_gene: TRBJ1-2
len: 14
d_gene: .
abundance: .
v_gene: TRBV28
CDR3nt: TGTGCCAGCAGTTTTGGGGGGATTACCTATGGCTACACCTTC
CDR3aa: CASSFGGITYGYTF

j_gene: TRBJ2-7
len: 14
d_gene: TRBD2
abundance: .
v_gene: TRBV5-6
CDR3nt: TGTGCCAGCAGCTTGGTGGGCGGGAGGAACGAGCAGTACTTC
CDR3aa: CASSLVGGRNEQYF

j_gene: TRBJ2-7
len: 12
d_gene: .
abundance: .
v_gene: TRBV18
CDR3nt: TGTGCCAGCTCAGGTTTGACTTACGAGCAGTACTTC
CDR3aa: CASSGLTYEQYF

j_gene: TRBJ2-1
len: 15
d_gene: TRBD1
abundance: .
v_gene: TRBV2
CDR3nt: TGTGCCAGCAGTGACGATACAGGGGGCAGGAATGAGCAGTTCTTC
CDR3aa: CASSDDTGGRNEQFF

j_gene: TRBJ2-3
len: 17
d_gene: .
abundance: .
v_gene: TRBV9
CDR3nt: TGTGCCAGCAGCGCGCCATCCCCCGAGCGGTTCACAGATACGCAGTATTTT
CDR3aa: CASSAPSPERFTDTQYF

j_gene: TRBJ2-7
len: 17
d_gene: .
abundance: .
v_gene: TRBV5-4
CDR3nt: TGTGCCAGCAGCAACCGGGACAACAGGGAACGGGGAGCCGAGCAGTACTTC
CDR3aa: CASSNRDNRERGAEQYF

j_gene: TRBJ2-5
len: 17
d_gene: TRBD1
abundance: few
v_gene: TRBV7-2
CDR3nt: TGTGCCAGCAGCCGATTTCCCCGACAGGGGGGCCAAGAGACCCAGTACTTC
CDR3aa: CASSRFPRQGGQETQYF

j_gene: TRBJ2-7
len: 15
d_gene: TRBD2
abundance: few
v_gene: TRBV6-5
CDR3nt: TGTGCCAGCAGTACCGGGACTAGCGGGAGGTACGAGCAGTACTTC
CDR3aa: CASSTGTSGRYEQYF

j_gene: TRBJ2-4
len: 19
d_gene: .
abundance: .
v_gene: TRBV21-1
CDR3nt: TGTGCCAGCAGCAAAGAAGAGATTCCGACTTGCTTGTCCAAAAACATTCAGTACTTC
CDR3aa: CASSKEEIPTCLSKNIQYF

j_gene: TRBJ2-1
len: 15
d_gene: TRBD1
abundance: .
v_gene: TRBV11-3
CDR3nt: TGTGCCAGCAGCGAAGGGGGACAGGGGATAAATGAGCAGTTCTTC
CDR3aa: CASSEGGQGINEQFF

j_gene: TRBJ2-3
len: 15
d_gene: TRBD2
abundance: .
v_gene: TRBV6-5
CDR3nt: TGTGCCAGCAGTTACGGGACTAGGGCAATCGATACGCAGTATTTT
CDR3aa: CASSYGTRAIDTQYF

j_gene: TRBJ1-2
len: 14
d_gene: TRBD1
abundance: .
v_gene: TRBV28
CDR3nt: TGTGCCAGCAGTTTATATACAGGGGACTATGGCTACACCTTC
CDR3aa: CASSLYTGDYGYTF

j_gene: TRBJ1-3
len: 13
d_gene: TRBD1
abundance: few
v_gene: TRBV2
CDR3nt: TGTGCCAGCAGGGACAGGGTTGGAAACACCATATATTTT
CDR3aa: CASRDRVGNTIYF

j_gene: TRBJ2-7
len: 15
d_gene: TRBD2
abundance: .
v_gene: TRBV10-3
CDR3nt: TGTGCCATCAGCTTCACTAGCGGGGATTCCTACGAGCAGTACTTC
CDR3aa: CAISFTSGDSYEQYF

j_gene: TRBJ2-7
len: 12
d_gene: TRBD1
abundance: few
v_gene: TRBV10-1
CDR3nt: TGCGCCAGCAGTGGACAGGGGTACGAGCAGTACTTC
CDR3aa: CASSGQGYEQYF

j_gene: TRBJ1-4
len: 15
d_gene: .
abundance: .
v_gene: TRBV6-1
CDR3nt: TGTGCCAGCAGTCCAAGCGGTTCTGGGAGAGAAAAACTGTTTTTT
CDR3aa: CASSPSGSGREKLFF

j_gene: TRBJ1-4
len: 14
d_gene: .
abundance: .
v_gene: TRBV19
CDR3nt: TGTGCCAGTAGTATACCCGACACTCCGGAAAAACTGTTTTTT
CDR3aa: CASSIPDTPEKLFF

j_gene: TRBJ2-1
len: 15
d_gene: .
abundance: .
v_gene: TRBV6-5
CDR3nt: TGTGCCAGCAGCCCCATAGCGGCCCGGAGGGATGAGCAGTTCTTC
CDR3aa: CASSPIAARRDEQFF